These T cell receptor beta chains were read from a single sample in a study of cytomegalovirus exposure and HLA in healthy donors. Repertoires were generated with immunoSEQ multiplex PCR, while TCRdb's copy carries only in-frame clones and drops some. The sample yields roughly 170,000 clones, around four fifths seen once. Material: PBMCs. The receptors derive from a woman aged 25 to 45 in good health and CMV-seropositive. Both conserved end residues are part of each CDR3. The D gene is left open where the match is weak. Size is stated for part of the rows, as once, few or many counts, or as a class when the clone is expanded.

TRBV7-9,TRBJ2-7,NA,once,CASSFTLSGSYEQYF,TGTGCCAGCAGCTTCACCCTCAGCGGCTCCTACGAGCAGTACTTC
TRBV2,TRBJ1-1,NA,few,CASYRASLNTEAFF,TGTGCCAGCTACAGGGCCTCCTTGAACACTGAAGCTTTCTTT
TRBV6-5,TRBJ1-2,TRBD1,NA,CASKGTDRNYGYTF,TGTGCCAGCAAGGGGACAGACAGAAACTATGGCTACACCTTC
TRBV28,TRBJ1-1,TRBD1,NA,CASSGGQGIRETEAFF,TGTGCCAGCAGTGGGGGACAGGGGATCCGGGAGACTGAAGCTTTCTTT
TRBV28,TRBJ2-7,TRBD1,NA,CASSPPDRGYEQYF,TGTGCCAGCAGTCCCCCGGACAGGGGGTACGAGCAGTACTTC
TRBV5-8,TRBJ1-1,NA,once,CASSFGRDTEAFF,TGTGCCAGCAGCTTTGGGCGGGACACTGAAGCTTTCTTT
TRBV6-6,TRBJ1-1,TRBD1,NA,CASSSGGATEAFF,TGTGCCAGCAGTTCAGGGGGAGCCACTGAAGCTTTCTTT
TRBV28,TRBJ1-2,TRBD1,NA,CASSFPDRVGYTF,TGTGCCAGCAGTTTCCCCGACAGGGTGGGCTACACCTTC
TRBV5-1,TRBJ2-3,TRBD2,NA,CASSLRLAGGITDTQYF,TGCGCCAGCAGCTTGAGACTAGCGGGAGGGATTACAGATACGCAGTATTTT
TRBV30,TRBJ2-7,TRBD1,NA,CAWSGLGGVDEQYF,TGTGCCTGGAGTGGGTTAGGGGGCGTCGACGAGCAGTACTTC
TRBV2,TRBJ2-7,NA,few,CASSDARTEQYF,TGTGCCAGCAGTGATGCGAGAACCGAGCAGTACTTC
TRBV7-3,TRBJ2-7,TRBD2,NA,CASSTSSGPYEQYF,TGTGCCAGCAGCACGTCTAGCGGTCCCTACGAGCAGTACTTC
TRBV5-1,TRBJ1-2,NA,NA,CASSSGTMTVNYGYTF,TGCGCCAGCAGCAGCGGGACCATGACGGTGAACTATGGCTACACCTTC
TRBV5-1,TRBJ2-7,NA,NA,CASSYGHGSYEQYF,TGCGCCAGCAGCTATGGTCACGGCTCCTACGAGCAGTACTTC
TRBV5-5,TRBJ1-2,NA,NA,CASSQDWGSGGYGYTF,TGCGCCAGCAGCCAAGATTGGGGTTCTGGGGGGTATGGCTACACCTTC
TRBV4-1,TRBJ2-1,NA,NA,CASSQETVAAANEQFF,TGCGCCAGCAGCCAAGAGACGGTAGCGGCGGCTAATGAGCAGTTCTTC
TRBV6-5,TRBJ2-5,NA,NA,CASSYSIEETQYF,TGTGCCAGCAGTTACTCTATAGAAGAGACCCAGTACTTC
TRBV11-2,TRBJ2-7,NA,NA,CASSSTPGYEQYF,TGTGCCAGCAGCTCTACCCCAGGCTACGAGCAGTACTTC
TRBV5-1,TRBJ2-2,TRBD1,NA,CASSPGQGAAGELFF,TGCGCCAGCAGCCCCGGACAGGGGGCCGCCGGGGAGCTGTTTTTT
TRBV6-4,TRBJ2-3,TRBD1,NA,CASKGQGVDTQYF,TGTGCCAGCAAGGGACAGGGGGTGGATACGCAGTATTTT
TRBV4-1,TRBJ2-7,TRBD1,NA,CASTFPRGRDEQYF,TGCGCCAGCACCTTTCCCAGGGGGCGGGACGAGCAGTACTTC
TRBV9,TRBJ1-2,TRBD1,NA,CASSVGGTGFVYTF,TGTGCCAGCAGCGTAGGAGGGACAGGGTTTGTCTACACCTTC
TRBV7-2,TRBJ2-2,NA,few,CASAWERTGELFF,TGTGCCAGCGCCTGGGAGCGCACCGGGGAGCTGTTTTTT
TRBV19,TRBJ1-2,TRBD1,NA,CASSTTGMGVNYGYTF,TGTGCCAGTAGTACGACAGGGATGGGGGTTAACTATGGCTACACCTTC
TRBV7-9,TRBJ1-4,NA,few,CASSGDRRANEKLFF,TGTGCCAGCAGCGGAGACAGGCGCGCTAATGAAAAACTGTTTTTT
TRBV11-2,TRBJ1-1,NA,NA,CASSPTPGLNTEAFF,TGTGCCAGCAGCCCCACACCAGGTTTGAACACTGAAGCTTTCTTT
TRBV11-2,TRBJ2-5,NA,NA,CASSWLVSQETQYF,TGTGCCAGCAGCTGGCTAGTATCACAAGAGACCCAGTACTTC
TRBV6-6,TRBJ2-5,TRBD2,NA,CASSYLAGQETQYF,TGTGCCAGCAGTTACCTAGCGGGACAAGAGACCCAGTACTTC
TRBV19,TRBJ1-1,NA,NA,CASSMGVMNTEAFF,TGTGCCAGTAGTATGGGAGTTATGAACACTGAAGCTTTCTTT
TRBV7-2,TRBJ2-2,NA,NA,CASSPYSIGELFF,TGTGCCAGCAGCCCCTATAGTATCGGGGAGCTGTTTTTT
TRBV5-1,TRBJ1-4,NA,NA,CASSLALGDTTNEKLFF,TGCGCCAGCAGCTTGGCCCTGGGCGATACAACTAATGAAAAACTGTTTTTT
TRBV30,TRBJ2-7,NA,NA,CAWSVQAGRYEQYF,TGTGCCTGGAGTGTACAGGCAGGGAGGTACGAGCAGTACTTC